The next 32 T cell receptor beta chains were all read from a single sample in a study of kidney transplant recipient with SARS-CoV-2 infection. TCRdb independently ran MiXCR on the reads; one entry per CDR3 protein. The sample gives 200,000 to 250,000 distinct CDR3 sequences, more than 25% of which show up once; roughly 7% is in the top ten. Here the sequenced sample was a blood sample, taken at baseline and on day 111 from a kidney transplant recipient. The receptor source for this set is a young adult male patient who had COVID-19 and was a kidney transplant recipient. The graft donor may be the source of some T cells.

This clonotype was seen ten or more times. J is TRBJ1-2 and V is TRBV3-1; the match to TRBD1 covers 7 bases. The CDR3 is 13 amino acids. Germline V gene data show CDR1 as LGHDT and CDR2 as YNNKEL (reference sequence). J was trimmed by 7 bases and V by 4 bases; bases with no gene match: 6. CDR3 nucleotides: TGTGCCAGCAGCCCCCGACAGGGCGGTGGCTACACCTTC. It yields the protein CASSPRQGGGYTF. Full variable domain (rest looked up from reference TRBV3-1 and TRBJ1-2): DTAVSQTPKYLVTQMGNDKSIKCEQNLGHDTMYWYKQDSKKFLKIMFSYNNKELIINETVPNRFSPKSPDKAHLNLHINSLELGDSAVYFCASSPRQGGGYTFGSGTRLTVV.

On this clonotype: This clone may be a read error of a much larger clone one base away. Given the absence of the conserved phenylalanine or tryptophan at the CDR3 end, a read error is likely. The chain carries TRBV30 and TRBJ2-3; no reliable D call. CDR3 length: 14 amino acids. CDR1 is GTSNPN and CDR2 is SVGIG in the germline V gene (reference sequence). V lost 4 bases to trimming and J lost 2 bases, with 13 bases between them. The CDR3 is CAWNLPYTTDTQYS. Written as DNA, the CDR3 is TGTGCCTGGAACCTGCCCTACACCACAGATACGCAGTATTCT.

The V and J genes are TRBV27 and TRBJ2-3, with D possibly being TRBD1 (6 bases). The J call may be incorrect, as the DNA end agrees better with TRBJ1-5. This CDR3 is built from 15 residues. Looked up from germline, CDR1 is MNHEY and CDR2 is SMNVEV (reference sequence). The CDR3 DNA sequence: TGTGCCAGCAGACCCGGGGGGGGGAGGACAGATACGCAGCATTTT. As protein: CASRPGGGRTDTQHF.

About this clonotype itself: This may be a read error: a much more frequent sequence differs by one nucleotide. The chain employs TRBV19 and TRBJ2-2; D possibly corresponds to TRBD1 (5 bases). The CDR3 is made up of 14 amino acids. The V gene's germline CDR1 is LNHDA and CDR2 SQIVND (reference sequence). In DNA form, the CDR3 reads TGTACCAGTAGTATCAACAGGCCCACCGGGGAGCTGTTTTTT. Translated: CTSSINRPTGELFF.

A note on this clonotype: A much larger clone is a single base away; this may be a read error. CDR3 in amino acids: CANSSQVNTEAFF. The CDR3 bases are TGTGCCAACAGCTCCCAGGTGAACACTGAAGCTTTCTTT. This chain links TRBV7-6 with TRBJ1-1, with D unresolved. The CDR3 has 13 residues. The germline gives CDR1 SGHVS, CDR2 FNYEAQ.

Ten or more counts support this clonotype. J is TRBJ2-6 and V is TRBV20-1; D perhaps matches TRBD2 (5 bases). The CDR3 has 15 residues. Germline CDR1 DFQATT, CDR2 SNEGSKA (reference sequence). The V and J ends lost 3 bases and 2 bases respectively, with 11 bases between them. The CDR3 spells CSARARGAGANVLTF. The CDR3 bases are TGCAGTGCTAGGGCCCGGGGTGCTGGGGCCAACGTCCTGACTTTC.

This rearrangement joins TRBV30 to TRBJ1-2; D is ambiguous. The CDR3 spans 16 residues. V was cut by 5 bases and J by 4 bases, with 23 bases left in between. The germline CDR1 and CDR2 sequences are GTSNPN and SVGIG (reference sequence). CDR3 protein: CAWAIMRYRRTYGYTF. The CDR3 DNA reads TGTGCCTGGGCTATAATGCGTTATAGAAGGACCTATGGCTACACCTTC.

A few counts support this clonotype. The CDR3 loop reads CASSPQVATVMQDTQYF. The DNA for the CDR3 is TGTGCCAGCAGCCCTCAGGTAGCTACAGTCATGCAAGATACGCAGTATTTT. J is TRBJ2-3 and V is TRBV21-1. TRBV21-1 is reported as a pseudogene. The CDR3 consists of 17 residues.

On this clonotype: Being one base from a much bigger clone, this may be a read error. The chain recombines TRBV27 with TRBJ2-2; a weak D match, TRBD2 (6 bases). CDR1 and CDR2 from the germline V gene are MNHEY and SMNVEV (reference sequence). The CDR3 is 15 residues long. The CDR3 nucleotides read TGTGCCGGCAGTTGGGCGGGGAGTGGCACCGGGGAGCTGTTTTTT. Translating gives CAGSWAGSGTGELFF.

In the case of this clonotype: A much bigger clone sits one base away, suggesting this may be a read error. The chain's CDR3 is CSARGPRPLGGYTF. The CDR3 bases are TGCAGTGCTAGGGGTCCGAGGCCGTTAGGTGGCTACACCTTC. The rearrangement links TRBV20-1 to TRBJ2-4; D not certain. The J call may be wrong; the DNA end is better matched by TRBJ1-2. This CDR3 has 14 residues. Germline CDR1 is DFQATT and CDR2 is SNEGSKA (reference sequence).

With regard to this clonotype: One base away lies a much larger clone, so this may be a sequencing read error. The CDR3, as DNA: TGTGCCAACAGCTTGTACTCGGTCCCTGAAGCTTTCTTT. This encodes CANSLYSVPEAFF. The chain couples TRBV5-6 to TRBJ1-1; D uncertain. Germline CDR1 SGHDT, CDR2 YYEEEE. This CDR3 comprises 13 residues.

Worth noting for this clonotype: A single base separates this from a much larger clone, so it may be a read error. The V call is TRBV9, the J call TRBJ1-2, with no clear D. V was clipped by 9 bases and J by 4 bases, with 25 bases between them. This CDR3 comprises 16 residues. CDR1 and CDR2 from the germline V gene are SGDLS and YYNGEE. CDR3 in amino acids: CANETGYSRKTYGYTF. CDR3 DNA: TGTGCCAACGAAACGGGGTACTCAAGAAAGACCTATGGCTACACCTTC.

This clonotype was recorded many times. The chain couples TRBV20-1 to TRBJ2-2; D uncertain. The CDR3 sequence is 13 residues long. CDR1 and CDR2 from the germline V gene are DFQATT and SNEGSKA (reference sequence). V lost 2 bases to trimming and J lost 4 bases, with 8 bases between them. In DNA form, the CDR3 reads TGCAGTGCTAGACTACTTACCACCGGGGAGCTGTTTTTT. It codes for CSARLLTTGELFF.

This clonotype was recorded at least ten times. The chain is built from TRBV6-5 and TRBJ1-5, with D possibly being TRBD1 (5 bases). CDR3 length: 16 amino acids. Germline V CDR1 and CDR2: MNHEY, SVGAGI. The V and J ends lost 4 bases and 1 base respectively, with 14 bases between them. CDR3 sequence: CASSFGPPGSNQPQHF. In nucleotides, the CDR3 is TGTGCCAGCAGTTTTGGCCCCCCAGGGAGCAATCAGCCCCAGCATTTT.

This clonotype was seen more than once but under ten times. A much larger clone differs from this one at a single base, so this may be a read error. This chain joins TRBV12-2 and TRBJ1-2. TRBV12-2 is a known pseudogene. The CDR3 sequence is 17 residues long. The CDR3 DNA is TGTGCAAGTCGCCAAAGACCGACTCCACGAAAGACCTATGGCTACGCCTTC. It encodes CASRQRPTPRKTYGYAF.

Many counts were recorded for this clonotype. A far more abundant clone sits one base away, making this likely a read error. The CDR3 DNA sequence: TGTGCCAGCAGCTTAATCGCAGATACGCAGTATTTT. Protein sequence: CASSLIADTQYF. V gene TRBV7-9 combines with J gene TRBJ2-3; D uncertain. CDR3 length: 12 amino acids. V lost 2 bases and J 4 bases, leaving 4 bases between the germline ends. CDR1 and CDR2 from the germline V gene are SEHNR and FQNEAQ (reference sequence). Full variable domain (missing parts from reference TRBV7-9 and TRBJ2-3): DTGVSQNPRHKITKRGQNVTFRCDPISEHNRLYWYRQTLGQGPEFLTYFQNEAQLEKSRLLSDRFSAERPKGSFSTLEIQRTEQGDSAMYLCASSLIADTQYFGPGTRLTVL.

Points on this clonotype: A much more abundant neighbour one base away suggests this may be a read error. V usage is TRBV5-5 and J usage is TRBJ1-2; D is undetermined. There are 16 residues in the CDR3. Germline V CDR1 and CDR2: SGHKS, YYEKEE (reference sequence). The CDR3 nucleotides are TGTGCCAGCATGTGCGATGTCTCGCGAAAGACCTATGGCTACGCCTTC. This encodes CASMCDVSRKTYGYAF.

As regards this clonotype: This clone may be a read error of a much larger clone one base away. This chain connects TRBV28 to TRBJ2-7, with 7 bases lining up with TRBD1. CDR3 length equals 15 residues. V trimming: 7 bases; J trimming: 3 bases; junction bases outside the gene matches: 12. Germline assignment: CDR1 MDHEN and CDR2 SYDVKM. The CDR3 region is CASNPYRTGIYEQYF. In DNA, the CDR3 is TGTGCCAGCAATCCCTATCGGACAGGTATCTACGAGCAGTACTTC.

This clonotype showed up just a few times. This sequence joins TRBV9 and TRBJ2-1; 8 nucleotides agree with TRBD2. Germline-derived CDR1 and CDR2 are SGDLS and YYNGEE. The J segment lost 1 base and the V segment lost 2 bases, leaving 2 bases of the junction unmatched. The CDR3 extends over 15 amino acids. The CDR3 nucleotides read TGTGCCAGCAGCGTGAGCGGGGGTTCCTACAATGAGCAGTTCTTC. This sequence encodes CASSVSGGSYNEQFF.

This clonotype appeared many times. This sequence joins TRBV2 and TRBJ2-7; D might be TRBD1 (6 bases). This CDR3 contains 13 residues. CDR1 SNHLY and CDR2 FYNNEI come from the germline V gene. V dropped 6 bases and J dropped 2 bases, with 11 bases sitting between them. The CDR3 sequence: CASSSQGTYEQYF. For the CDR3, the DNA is TGTGCCAGCAGCTCACAGGGTACCTACGAGCAGTACTTC.

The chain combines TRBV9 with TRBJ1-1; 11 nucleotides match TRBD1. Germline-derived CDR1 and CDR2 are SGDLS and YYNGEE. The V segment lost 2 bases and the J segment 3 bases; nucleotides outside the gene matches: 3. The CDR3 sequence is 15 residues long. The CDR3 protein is CASSVGTGGHTEAFF. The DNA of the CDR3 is TGTGCCAGCAGCGTGGGGACAGGGGGTCACACTGAAGCTTTCTTT.

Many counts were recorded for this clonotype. CDR3 sequence: CASSKLDQETQYF. CDR3 bases: TGTGCCAGCAGCAAACTAGATCAAGAGACCCAGTACTTC. This chain uses TRBV28 with TRBJ2-5, with D possibly being TRBD2 (5 bases). V lost 6 bases to trimming and J lost 2 bases, with 10 bases between them. The CDR3 is made up of 13 amino acids. CDR1 and CDR2 (germline): MDHEN, SYDVKM. Based on the CDR3 plus reference TRBV28 and TRBJ2-5, the full variable domain is DVKVTQSSRYLVKRTGEKVFLECVQDMDHENMFWYRQDPGLGLRLIYFSYDVKMKEKGDIPEGYSVSREKKERFSLILESASTNQTSMYLCASSKLDQETQYFGPGTRLLVL.

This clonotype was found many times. The CDR3 is CASSRTTGSYEQYF. In nucleotides, the CDR3 is TGTGCCAGCAGCCGCACGACCGGGAGCTACGAGCAGTACTTC. This chain connects TRBV4-2 to TRBJ2-7; the D gene is possibly TRBD2 (6 bases). V was shortened by 4 bases and J by 3 bases, with 13 bases between the two germline ends. The CDR3 has 14 amino acids. Per the germline V gene, CDR1 is LGHNA and CDR2 is YNFKEQ.

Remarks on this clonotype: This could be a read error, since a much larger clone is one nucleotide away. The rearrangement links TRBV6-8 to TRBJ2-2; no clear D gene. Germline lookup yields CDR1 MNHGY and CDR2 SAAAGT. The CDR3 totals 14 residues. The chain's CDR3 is CAGSYDSFTGELFF. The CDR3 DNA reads TGTGCCGGCAGTTATGATAGCTTCACCGGGGAGCTGTTTTTT.

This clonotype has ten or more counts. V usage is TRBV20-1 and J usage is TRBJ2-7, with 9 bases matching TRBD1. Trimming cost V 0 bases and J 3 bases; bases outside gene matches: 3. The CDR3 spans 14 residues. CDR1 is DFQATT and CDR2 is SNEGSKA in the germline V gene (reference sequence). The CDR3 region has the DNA TGCAGTGCTAGAGACGACAGGGGGAACTACGAGCAGTACTTC. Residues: CSARDDRGNYEQYF.

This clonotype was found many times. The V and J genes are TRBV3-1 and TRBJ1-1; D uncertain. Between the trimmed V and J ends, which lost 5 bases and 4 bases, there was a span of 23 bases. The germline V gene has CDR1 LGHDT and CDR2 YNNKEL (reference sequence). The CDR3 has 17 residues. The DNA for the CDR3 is TGTGCCAGCAGCGTATTTCATCCCATTTCAATTCGCACTGAAGCTTTCTTT. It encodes CASSVFHPISIRTEAFF.

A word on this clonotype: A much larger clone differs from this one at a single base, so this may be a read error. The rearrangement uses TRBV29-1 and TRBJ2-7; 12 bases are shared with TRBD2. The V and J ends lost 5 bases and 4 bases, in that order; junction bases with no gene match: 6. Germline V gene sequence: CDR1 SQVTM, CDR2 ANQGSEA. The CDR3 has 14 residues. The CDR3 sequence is CSVSVGTSGYEQYF. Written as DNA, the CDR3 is TGCAGCGTTTCAGTCGGGACTAGCGGGTACGAGCAGTACTTC.

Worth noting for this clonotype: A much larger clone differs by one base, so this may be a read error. The CDR3 loop reads CGVDRASYGYTF. DNA of the CDR3: TGCGGCGTTGACAGGGCCTCCTATGGCTACACCTTC. The chain couples TRBV29-1 to TRBJ1-2; 7 bases are shared with TRBD1. From germline, CDR1 is SQVTM and CDR2 ANQGSEA. This CDR3 spans 12 amino acids.

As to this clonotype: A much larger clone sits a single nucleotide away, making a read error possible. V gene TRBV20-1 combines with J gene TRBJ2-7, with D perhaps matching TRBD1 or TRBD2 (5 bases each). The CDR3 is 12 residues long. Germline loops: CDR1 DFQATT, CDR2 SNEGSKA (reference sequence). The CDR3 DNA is TGCAATGCTAGGGACGCCGGCTACGAGCAGTACTTC. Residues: CNARDAGYEQYF.

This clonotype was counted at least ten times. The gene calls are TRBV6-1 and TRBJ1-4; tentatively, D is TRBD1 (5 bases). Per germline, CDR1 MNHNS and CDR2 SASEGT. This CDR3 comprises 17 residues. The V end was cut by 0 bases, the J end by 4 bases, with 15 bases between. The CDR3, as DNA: TGTGCCAGCAGTGAAGCGATCGGGGCGGACATTAATGAAAAACTGTTTTTT. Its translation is CASSEAIGADINEKLFF.

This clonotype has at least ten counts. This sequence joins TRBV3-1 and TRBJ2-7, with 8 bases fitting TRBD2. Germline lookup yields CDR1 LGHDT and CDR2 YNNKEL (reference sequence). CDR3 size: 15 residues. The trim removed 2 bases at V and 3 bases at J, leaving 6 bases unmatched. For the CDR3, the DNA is TGTGCCAGCAGCCAATGGGCGGGGGGCCTCTACGAGCAGTACTTC. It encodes CASSQWAGGLYEQYF.

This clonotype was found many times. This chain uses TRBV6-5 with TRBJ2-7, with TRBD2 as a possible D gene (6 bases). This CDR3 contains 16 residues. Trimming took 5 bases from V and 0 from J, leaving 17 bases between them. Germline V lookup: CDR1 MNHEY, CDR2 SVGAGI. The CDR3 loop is CASSESRTMSSYEQYF. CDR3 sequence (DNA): TGTGCCAGCAGTGAGTCTCGGACTATGAGCTCCTACGAGCAGTACTTC.